The present T cell receptor beta chain was sequenced within a study of blood T cell repertoires in COVID-19. About the research overall: There were acute and convalescent COVID-19 samples, and they came from the United States, Italy and Spain. Nucleic acid was either cDNA or gDNA, and it came from T cells, B-cell-depleted T cells, or PBMCs.

In the study's own analysis: Estimation of nucleated cell counts relied on the amplification of reference gene primers. Sequencing was performed with immunoSEQ multiplex PCR; in TCRdb, only in-frame clones are kept and a portion is missing. The V and J calls and clone size were taken over from that table, and D and trimming were inferred from the DNA. The data contain roughly 110,000 clones, around nine tenths of them seen just once; the ten biggest clones take up roughly 1.2%. The CDR3 covers 16 residues. The junction had 9 bases not matched to a gene; V was cut back by 8 bases and J by 3 bases. From germline, CDR1 is SGHAT and CDR2 FQNNGV.

The chain uses TRBV11-2 and TRBJ2-3, with TRBD2 matching 12 bases. The sequence was collected from a woman aged 30 to 39 with acute or convalescent COVID-19. The sequencing input was peripheral blood. The chain's CDR3 is CASQTSGGYRTDTQYF. The CDR3 region has the DNA TGTGCCAGCCAGACTAGCGGGGGTTACAGGACAGATACGCAGTATTTT.